A single sample is the source of the 21 T cell receptor beta chains below, sequenced in a study of T cell repertoires in ileal Crohn's disease. The time point denotes: neoterminal ileum biopsy at postoperative endoscopy, about 6 months after surgery. The assay was immunoSEQ multiplex PCR, and TCRdb's table has in-frame clones only and misses some. The data show some 9,400 clones, around 80% seen once. What was sequenced was ileal tissue. All receptors come from an adult with Crohn's disease.

The chain employs TRBV5-1 and TRBJ2-2; 9 bases match TRBD1. This CDR3 is built from 14 residues. The V gene end was trimmed by 6 bases and the J gene end by 3 bases; junction bases not matched to a gene: 3. Germline values: CDR1 SGHRS, CDR2 YFSETQ. The CDR3 here is CASKGTGYTGELFF. Here the CDR3 DNA reads TGCGCCAGCAAGGGGACAGGGTACACCGGGGAGCTGTTTTTT.

DNA for the CDR3: TGCAGCCCCTTTCGGGACAATGAGCAGTTCTTC. This translates into CSPFRDNEQFF. The chain uses TRBV29-1 and TRBJ2-1, with D uncertain. From germline, CDR1 is SQVTM and CDR2 ANQGSEA. The V and J ends lost 8 bases and 5 bases respectively, with 10 bases between them. The CDR3 consists of 11 residues.

The CDR3 sequence: CASSPGTGTETQYF. CDR3 nucleotide sequence: TGTGCCAGCAGCCCCGGGACAGGGACAGAGACCCAGTACTTC. The gene calls are TRBV5-4 and TRBJ2-5, with 9 bases identical to TRBD1. CDR1 and CDR2 (germline): SGHNT, YYREEE (reference sequence). The CDR3 has 14 amino acids. The ends lost 4 bases at V and 4 bases at J; junction bases unmatched: 5.

V is TRBV5-8 and J is TRBJ1-6; perhaps TRBD1 as D (5 bases). The CDR3 consists of 16 residues. CDR1 SGHTS and CDR2 YDEGEE come from the germline V gene. Trimming took off 3 bases at V and 7 bases at J, with 17 bases between the two ends. In DNA, the CDR3 is TGTGCCAGCAGCTCGACAGACCTTTTAATCAATTCACCCCTCCACTTT. This sequence encodes CASSSTDLLINSPLHF.

The rearrangement links TRBV29-1 to TRBJ1-5; D might be TRBD1 (6 bases). Germline V CDR1 and CDR2: SQVTM, ANQGSEA. V was pared by 3 bases and J by 1 base, with 10 bases between. CDR3 size: 14 residues. In DNA, the CDR3 is TGCAGCGTTGAGTGGACAGTAAGCAATCAGCCCCAGCATTTT. Translation: CSVEWTVSNQPQHF.

This clone is termed large. The rearrangement joins TRBV6-4 to TRBJ1-1; 7 nucleotides agree with TRBD1. This CDR3 has 13 residues. Germline V gene lookup returns CDR1 MRHNA and CDR2 SNTAGT. The trim removed 5 bases at V and 5 bases at J, leaving 5 bases unmatched. The CDR3, as DNA: TGTGCCAGCAGTAAAGACAGGGCGACTGAAGCTTTCTTT. Translated: CASSKDRATEAFF.

By share, this clone counts as medium-sized (0.01 to 0.1%). The chain links TRBV30 to TRBJ1-2; a weak D match, TRBD1 (6 bases). V lost 7 bases and J 7 bases, leaving 34 bases between the germline ends. CDR3 length equals 18 residues. In germline, CDR1 is GTSNPN, CDR2 SVGIG (reference sequence). The CDR3 DNA reads TGTGCCTCCTTGCTCCTTTTGGCGCTAACAGGGCCGGGGGGTGGCTACACCTTC. This encodes CASLLLLALTGPGGGYTF.

This chain connects TRBV9 to TRBJ2-3; 9 bases line up with TRBD2. The germline CDR1 and CDR2 sequences are SGDLS and YYNGEE. CDR3 length: 16 amino acids. V trimming: 2 bases; J trimming: 0 bases; junction bases outside the gene matches: 4. The CDR3 loop reads CASSVERGASTDTQYF. The CDR3 coding sequence is TGTGCCAGCAGCGTCGAGCGGGGGGCGAGCACAGATACGCAGTATTTT.

V and J are TRBV28 and TRBJ1-1; D gene unclear. Germline assignment: CDR1 MDHEN and CDR2 SYDVKM. V gave up 1 base and J gave up 6 bases, with 9 bases separating them. The CDR3 spans 13 residues. CDR3 nucleotide sequence: TGTGCCAGCAGTTTATCAGGCGGGGCTGAAGCTTTCTTT. Protein sequence: CASSLSGGAEAFF.

This clone was counted a few times. The chain is built from TRBV5-1 and TRBJ2-3, with D hard to call. The CDR3 extends over 17 amino acids. Trimming removed 0 bases at V and 0 bases at J, with 14 bases between. Per germline, CDR1 SGHRS and CDR2 YFSETQ. The CDR3 DNA is TGCGCCAGCAGCTTGGGGGCAGGAACTCTTAGCACAGATACGCAGTATTTT. This sequence encodes CASSLGAGTLSTDTQYF.

This clone was counted a few times. The sample carries other DNA sequences with the same CDR3. CDR3 bases: TGCGCCAGCAGCTTAGGGGGAAACCAAGAGACCCAGTACTTC. It encodes CASSLGGNQETQYF. This sequence joins TRBV5-1 and TRBJ2-5, with a weak D call TRBD1 (6 bases). V dropped 2 bases and J dropped 0 bases, with 8 bases sitting between them. The CDR3 is made up of 14 amino acids. Germline V CDR1 and CDR2: SGHRS, YFSETQ.

The chain couples TRBV5-4 to TRBJ1-1, with D perhaps TRBD1 (5 bases). This CDR3 has 14 amino acids. Germline V lookup: CDR1 SGHNT, CDR2 YYREEE (reference sequence). Trimming cost V 1 base and J 3 bases, with 10 bases left between them. Here the CDR3 reads CASSLWGADTEAFF. The CDR3 bases are TGTGCCAGCAGCTTGTGGGGCGCCGACACTGAAGCTTTCTTT. The variable domain in full, completed from reference TRBV5-4 and TRBJ1-1, reads ETGVTQSPTHLIKTRGQQVTLRCSSQSGHNTVSWYQQALGQGPQFIFQYYREEENGRGNFPPRFSGLQFPNYSSELNVNALELDDSALYLCASSLWGADTEAFFGQGTRLTVV.

This chain connects TRBV4-1 to TRBJ2-3, with TRBD1 identical over 7 bases. The germline gives CDR1 MGHRA, CDR2 YSYEKL. The junction had 6 bases not matched to a gene; V was cut back by 0 bases and J by 12 bases. This CDR3 region has 13 residues. CDR3 DNA sequence: TGCGCCAGCAGCCAAGAAAGGACAGGTGGACAGTATTTT. This encodes CASSQERTGGQYF.

The chain has TRBV19 and TRBJ2-3, with a possible D match to TRBD1 (6 bases). CDR1 is LNHDA, CDR2 SQIVND, per germline (reference sequence). The CDR3 is 15 residues long. V lost 6 bases and J lost 3, with 16 bases in between. CDR3 in amino acids: CASSPYREQTDTQYF. The DNA for the CDR3 is TGTGCCAGTAGCCCATACAGGGAGCAAACAGATACGCAGTATTTT.

The chain couples TRBV4-1 to TRBJ1-2; possibly TRBD1 for D (6 bases). CDR3 length: 15 residues. The V end lost 6 bases, the J end lost 4 bases, and 18 bases lay between the germline ends. Germline lookup yields CDR1 MGHRA and CDR2 YSYEKL. CDR3 nucleotides: TGCGCCAGCAGAAGGGGGGAGGGAGAGGGCTATGGCTACACCTTC. Translating gives CASRRGEGEGYGYTF.

The chain links TRBV9 to TRBJ1-6; 7 bases agree with TRBD1. The CDR3 is made up of 14 amino acids. V shed 2 bases and J 7 bases; nucleotides not matched to a gene: 3. Germline V CDR1 and CDR2: SGDLS, YYNGEE. CDR3 nucleotide sequence: TGTGCCAGCAGCGTGGGACAGCGAAATTCACCCCTCCACTTT. The encoded protein is CASSVGQRNSPLHF.

The chain is built from TRBV7-2 and TRBJ1-5; perhaps TRBD1 as D (5 bases). There are 15 residues in the CDR3. Trimming stripped 7 bases from V and 1 base from J, with 14 bases between. CDR1 SGHTA and CDR2 FQGNSA come from the germline V gene. The chain's CDR3 is CASTLAGQSNQPQHF. CDR3 bases: TGTGCCAGCACCCTCGCAGGGCAGAGCAATCAGCCCCAGCATTTT. The complete variable domain, with remaining parts taken from reference TRBV7-2 and TRBJ1-5, reads GAGVSQSPSNKVTEKGKDVELRCDPISGHTALYWYRQSLGQGLEFLIYFQGNSAPDKSGLPSDRFSAERTGGSVSTLTIQRTQQEDSAVYLCASTLAGQSNQPQHFGDGTRLSIL.

V is TRBV21-1 and J is TRBJ2-4; TRBD1 is taken as the D call from the table, unchecked against the DNA. TRBV21-1 is marked as a pseudogene. The CDR3 totals 16 residues. The CDR3 DNA reads as TGTGCCAGCAGCAAACAGGAACCTCTAGCCAAAAACATTCAGTACTTC. Translated, it gives CASSKQEPLAKNIQYF.

The chain is built from TRBV5-5 and TRBJ2-2; 10 bases map to TRBD1. The length of the CDR3 is 15 residues. Germline assignment: CDR1 SGHKS and CDR2 YYEKEE (reference sequence). V dropped 3 bases and J dropped 5; count of bases not matched to a gene: 4. The CDR3 nucleotides are TGTGCCAGCAGCTCCTGGACAGGGGGGACCGGGGAGCTGTTTTTT. This translates into CASSSWTGGTGELFF.

This clone came up once. The chain couples TRBV2 to TRBJ2-7, with D possibly TRBD1 on 6 matching bases. Trimming took 6 bases from V and 1 from J, leaving 10 bases between them. This CDR3 is 13 amino acids long. CDR1 SNHLY and CDR2 FYNNEI come from the germline V gene. The CDR3 region has the DNA TGTGCCAGCAGAGTAGGACAGTCCTACGAGCAGTACTTC. Its translation is CASRVGQSYEQYF.

This chain uses TRBV5-1 with TRBJ2-3, with D tentatively TRBD1 (6 bases). The CDR3 contains 15 residues. Per germline, CDR1 SGHRS and CDR2 YFSETQ. V was shortened by 4 bases and J by 5 bases, with 17 bases between the two germline ends. The CDR3 sequence: CASSLTGLDGDTQYF. CDR3 bases: TGCGCCAGCAGCCTTACAGGGCTGGACGGAGATACGCAGTATTTT. Looking up the rest from reference TRBV5-1 and TRBJ2-3 gives the full variable domain: KAGVTQTPRYLIKTRGQQVTLSCSPISGHRSVSWYQQTPGQGLQFLFEYFSETQRNKGNFPGRFSGRQFSNSRSEMNVSTLELGDSALYLCASSLTGLDGDTQYFGPGTRLTVL.